This T cell receptor (beta chain) derives from a study of CD8+ T cells in alopecia areata. Study-wide context: Treatment of the treated patients consisted of oral tofacitinib, 5 to 10 mg twice daily.

Per the germline V gene, CDR1 is SQVTM and CDR2 is ANQGSEA. V shed 6 bases and J shed 6 bases, with 18 bases lying between them. The CDR3 spans 14 residues. Extracted from the samples, RNA was reverse transcribed into cDNA to serve as the sequencing template. Measured with immunoSEQ multiplex PCR; TCRdb has only the in-frame clones, and not every one. The sample records about 190,000 clones, 55% to 70% being singletons. This clone was counted between two and nine times. Its antigen is undetermined. Treatment here: oral pan-JAK inhibitor, 5-10 mg twice daily. Starting from PBMCs, sorting isolated CD4+ and CD8+ T cells. Findings of the study overall: Scalp clonality and expanded CD8+ clones among the top 100 showed significant decreases with tofacitinib. Throughout tofacitinib, many expanded lesional clones continued to persist in scalp and blood.

The V gene is TRBV29-1, the J gene TRBJ2-1; TRBD2 is a possible D gene (5 bases). This receptor was identified in a human donor with alopecia areata. The specimen comprised CD4+ T cells sorted from blood, sampled at week 4, from a patient treated with tofacitinib. In DNA form, the CDR3 reads TGCAGCGTGGTAGAGCCCTTGAGGGCCAATGAGCAGTTCTTC. Translating it yields CSVVEPLRANEQFF.